This T cell receptor beta chain was identified during a study of blood T cells in healthy people across ages. General study points: When one million T cells were used, diversity estimates were thought to be underestimates.

Using a J-beta primer mix together with a sample-barcoded 5' primer, a second PCR was run for roughly 7 to 12 cycles. All cDNA molecules were each tagged by a template-switch adaptor with 12 random nucleotides. Researchers report that each sample yielded at least 2.5 million CDR3-containing paired-end reads. One entry per CDR3 protein, called by TCRdb with MiXCR from the 5' RACE reads. The table records 1.8 million or so distinct CDR3 sequences, 39% of them present only once. As to this clonotype: Its matching antigen is unknown.

Per the germline V gene, CDR1 is MNHEY and CDR2 is SVGEGT. V shed 2 bases and J shed 3 bases, with 11 bases lying between them. This CDR3 region has 14 residues. V gene TRBV6-2 or TRBV6-3 combines with J gene TRBJ2-7; D remains unclear. This TCR derives from a human donor in good health. The sample consisted of blood. This chain's CDR3 is CASSYEQTNYEQYF. DNA for the CDR3: TGTGCCAGCAGTTACGAACAGACAAACTACGAGCAGTACTTC.